Here is one T cell receptor beta chain with its context. These data originate in a study of technical replicates of blood from several donors. The method was immunoSEQ multiplex PCR; TCRdb's version includes in-frame clones alone and lacks a portion of them. The sample records about 59,000 clones, 93% being singletons. The sample comprised PBMCs. The clonotype originates from a human donor in good health. Some clones in this sample may be carry-over from other donors' samples.

The CDR3 loop reads CASSVEAGRFTGELFF. CDR3 DNA: TGTGCCAGCAGCGTAGAAGCGGGGCGTTTCACCGGGGAGCTGTTTTTT. The chain couples TRBV9 to TRBJ2-2; 7 bases agree with TRBD2. After removal of 0 bases from V and 4 bases from J, the junction contained 6 bases not matched to a gene. CDR3 length: 16 amino acids. Germline V lookup: CDR1 SGDLS, CDR2 YYNGEE.